Below, 10 T cell receptor beta chains from the same sample are listed, as sequenced in a study of blood T cell repertoires in COVID-19. Method: immunoSEQ multiplex PCR; TCRdb's copy keeps in-frame clones and lacks some. The sample carries under 75,000 clones, 76% recorded once. The sample taken for sequencing was peripheral blood. The receptors were sampled from an elderly woman with acute or convalescent COVID-19.

The rearrangement uses TRBV19 and TRBJ1-2; D is possibly TRBD1 (5 bases). Trimming shortened V by 6 bases and J by 2 bases, and 19 bases separated the two germline ends. The CDR3 extends over 16 amino acids. Looked up from germline, CDR1 is LNHDA and CDR2 is SQIVND (reference sequence). CDR3 nucleotides: TGTGCCAGTAGGAACCCCTCGACAGCGATCAACTATGGCTACACCTTC. This translates into CASRNPSTAINYGYTF.

The chain carries TRBV12-5 and TRBJ1-1, with D possibly matching TRBD1 (6 bases). The CDR3 consists of 14 residues. Trimming shortened V by 4 bases and J by 2 bases, and 11 bases separated the two germline ends. Germline assignment: CDR1 LGHNT and CDR2 FRNRAP. The CDR3 region has the DNA TGTGCTAGTGGTTGGGACACAAGTAACACTGAAGCTTTCTTT. Translation: CASGWDTSNTEAFF.

This chain connects TRBV2 to TRBJ2-1; TRBD1 might be the D (5 bases). The CDR3 extends over 13 amino acids. V was cut by 6 bases and J by 7 bases, with 13 bases left in between. The V gene's germline CDR1 is SNHLY and CDR2 FYNNEI. CDR3 in amino acids: CASRSGHMNEQFF. DNA for the CDR3: TGTGCCAGCAGGTCTGGACACATGAATGAGCAGTTCTTC.

The chain is built from TRBV19 and TRBJ2-1, with 10 nucleotides matching TRBD1. The CDR3 has 16 amino acids. Germline values: CDR1 LNHDA, CDR2 SQIVND (reference sequence). Trimming at V came to 1 base and at J to 12 bases, leaving 12 bases not matched to a gene. The CDR3 bases are TGTGCCAGTAGTATAGTTGGGAGCCCGGACAGGGGGAGGCAGTTCTTC. Amino acid sequence: CASSIVGSPDRGRQFF.

The chain has TRBV30 and TRBJ2-7; 7 bases agree with TRBD2. The V segment lost 1 base and the J segment 0 bases; nucleotides outside the gene matches: 6. CDR1 GTSNPN and CDR2 SVGIG come from the germline V gene (reference sequence). This CDR3 comprises 15 residues. In DNA form, the CDR3 reads TGTGCCTGGAGTGGCCTAGCGGTACGCTCCTACGAGCAGTACTTC. It specifies CAWSGLAVRSYEQYF.

The V gene is TRBV5-6, the J gene TRBJ1-1; 9 positions agree with TRBD1. CDR1 SGHDT and CDR2 YYEEEE come from the germline V gene. The CDR3 contains 15 residues. V trimming: 4 bases; J trimming: 3 bases; junction bases outside the gene matches: 7. This CDR3 reads CASSPWTGVYTEAFF. CDR3 coding DNA: TGTGCCAGCAGCCCTTGGACAGGGGTATACACTGAAGCTTTCTTT.

Concerning this clone itself: This specimen includes other DNA sequences encoding the same CDR3. The rearrangement links TRBV18 to TRBJ2-3; D is undetermined. The V end lost 2 bases, the J end lost 6 bases, and 6 bases lay between the germline ends. This CDR3 has 12 residues. CDR1 and CDR2 (germline): KGHSH, LQKENI. The CDR3 sequence: CASSPTTDTQYF. CDR3 nucleotides: TGTGCCAGCTCACCAACTACGGATACGCAGTATTTT.

The rearrangement uses TRBV7-3 and TRBJ2-2; perhaps TRBD2 as D (6 bases). The V gene's germline CDR1 is SGHTA and CDR2 FQGTGA. The CDR3 covers 15 residues. The V end was cut by 2 bases, the J end by 5 bases, with 12 bases between. This CDR3 reads CASSLGRDGTGELFF. CDR3 nucleotides: TGTGCCAGCAGCTTAGGGCGGGACGGTACCGGGGAGCTGTTTTTT.

This clone was picked up a small number of times. The genes are TRBV28 and TRBJ1-1; tentative D call: TRBD1 (5 bases). The CDR3 is 21 residues long. Germline V gene sequence: CDR1 MDHEN, CDR2 SYDVKM. Trimming shortened V by 4 bases and J by 0 bases, and 30 bases separated the two germline ends. This CDR3 reads CASSSLFWGGRPDLMNTEAFF. CDR3 nucleotide sequence: TGTGCCAGCAGTTCCCTTTTTTGGGGGGGTCGCCCCGATCTGATGAACACTGAAGCTTTCTTT.

This clone was recorded once. The chain is built from TRBV5-4 and TRBJ1-4; 8 nucleotides line up with TRBD1. The CDR3 runs to 13 residues. J gave up 5 bases and V 4 bases, and 1 base lay outside the gene matches. CDR1 is SGHNT, CDR2 YYREEE, per germline (reference sequence). CDR3 loop: CASSRTGNEKLFF. CDR3 nucleotide sequence: TGTGCCAGCAGCAGGACAGGGAATGAAAAACTGTTTTTT. Variable domain in full (rest from reference TRBV5-4 and TRBJ1-4): ETGVTQSPTHLIKTRGQQVTLRCSSQSGHNTVSWYQQALGQGPQFIFQYYREEENGRGNFPPRFSGLQFPNYSSELNVNALELDDSALYLCASSRTGNEKLFFGSGTQLSVL.